The 15 T cell receptor beta chains below all came from one sample that was sequenced in a study of shared clonotypes between healthy human individuals. The protocol was immunoSEQ multiplex PCR, while the TCRdb copy is restricted to in-frame clones and leaves out a portion. The sample records approximately 500,000 clones, around four fifths being singletons. The sequenced sample was PBMCs. The receptors shown here come from a woman between 35 and 50 years old in good health. Some clones in this sample may be carry-over from other donors' samples.

The genes are TRBV18 and TRBJ1-1; D unclear. Germline lookup yields CDR1 KGHSH and CDR2 LQKENI. This CDR3 is built from 13 residues. V lost 2 bases and J lost 4, with 8 bases in between. The CDR3 protein is CASSPGRGTEAFF. The CDR3, as DNA: TGTGCCAGCTCACCAGGACGGGGCACTGAAGCTTTCTTT.

This clone came up a few times. The CDR3 protein is CASVPRQGQQHF. As DNA, the CDR3 is TGTGCCAGTGTCCCCCGACAGGGACAGCAGCATTTT. The gene calls are TRBV19 and TRBJ1-5; 7 bases map to TRBD1. Germline V gene data show CDR1 as LNHDA and CDR2 as SQIVND (reference sequence). V was pared by 8 bases and J by 13 bases, with 11 bases of the junction left unmatched. The CDR3 contains 12 residues.

This chain uses TRBV19 with TRBJ1-5, with no clear D. The CDR3 consists of 15 residues. CDR1 and CDR2 from the germline V gene are LNHDA and SQIVND (reference sequence). V dropped 3 bases and J dropped 0 bases, with 9 bases sitting between them. Here the CDR3 reads CASSIFDISNQPQHF. The CDR3 DNA is TGTGCCAGTAGTATTTTCGATATTAGCAATCAGCCCCAGCATTTT.

J is TRBJ1-5 and V is TRBV28; D not certain. The CDR3 runs to 13 residues. Per germline, CDR1 MDHEN and CDR2 SYDVKM. V dropped 6 bases and J dropped 3 bases, with 9 bases sitting between them. This chain's CDR3 is CASSRTPNQPQHF. CDR3 sequence (DNA): TGTGCCAGCAGCCGGACCCCCAATCAGCCCCAGCATTTT.

This clone occurred once. The chain has TRBV10-1 and TRBJ2-2; TRBD1 aligns across 8 bases. The ends lost 2 bases at V and 8 bases at J; junction bases unmatched: 10. This CDR3 contains 16 residues. Per the germline V gene, CDR1 is WNHNN and CDR2 is SYGVQD (reference sequence). The DNA of the CDR3 is TGCGCCAGCAGTGAGGTCGTGACAGGGGTCCAGGGGGAGCTGTTTTTT. This encodes CASSEVVTGVQGELFF.

In this sample, this clone turned up many times. V usage is TRBV2 and J usage is TRBJ2-1; the match to TRBD2 covers 9 bases. Germline V gene data show CDR1 as SNHLY and CDR2 as FYNNEI. V lost 5 bases to trimming and J lost 5 bases; unmatched junction nucleotides: 4. This CDR3 region has 14 residues. CDR3 DNA sequence: TGTGCCAGCAGTCCCGGGACTAGCAACAATGAGCAGTTCTTC. This sequence encodes CASSPGTSNNEQFF.

This rearrangement joins TRBV6-5 to TRBJ1-2; unclear D gene. CDR3 length: 13 residues. Germline V lookup: CDR1 MNHEY, CDR2 SVGAGI. V was trimmed by 5 bases and J by 5 bases, leaving 12 bases between them. The CDR3 sequence: CASSNRNVYGYTF. CDR3 nucleotides: TGTGCCAGCAGTAACAGAAACGTTTATGGCTACACCTTC.

The chain carries TRBV29-1 and TRBJ2-1; D call uncertain. The germline CDR1 and CDR2 sequences are SQVTM and ANQGSEA. The CDR3 has 11 amino acids. The ends were cut back, 7 bases at V and 5 bases at J, with 9 bases in the middle. The CDR3 reads CSARNNNEQFF. In nucleotides, the CDR3 is TGCAGCGCCAGAAACAACAATGAGCAGTTCTTC.

Concerning this clone: The identical CDR3 is also encoded by other nucleotide sequences in the sample. The chain has TRBV5-1 and TRBJ2-3, with D perhaps matching TRBD1 (5 bases). The CDR3 has 13 amino acids. V was shortened by 0 bases and J by 3 bases, with 5 bases between the two germline ends. Germline-derived CDR1 and CDR2 are SGHRS and YFSETQ. CDR3 nucleotide sequence: TGCGCCAGCAGCTTGGGGACAACAGATACGCAGTATTTT. Translation: CASSLGTTDTQYF.

Regarding this clone: At one end, the junction sequence differs from germline, possibly due to a read error. This rearrangement joins TRBV19 to TRBJ2-5, with D tentatively TRBD1 (5 bases). This CDR3 has 13 residues. Germline-derived CDR1 and CDR2 are LNHDA and SQIVND (reference sequence). CDR3 region: CATSLGAQETQYF. The CDR3, as DNA: TGTGCCACTAGTCTTGGGGCCCAAGAGACCCAGTACTTC.

This clone was counted a single time. This sequence joins TRBV6-5 and TRBJ2-1; the D is unclear. Germline V gene data show CDR1 as MNHEY and CDR2 as SVGAGI. The CDR3 is 14 residues long. The germline V and J ends were trimmed by 1 base and 5 bases, with 9 bases remaining between them. This chain's CDR3 is CASSYFGQNNEQFF. The DNA for the CDR3 is TGTGCCAGCAGTTACTTCGGGCAGAACAATGAGCAGTTCTTC.

The gene calls are TRBV6-1 and TRBJ2-5; 10 bases match TRBD2. J was trimmed by 6 bases and V by 6 bases; bases with no gene match: 7. The CDR3 covers 14 residues. Germline CDR1 is MNHNS and CDR2 is SASEGT. The CDR3 bases are TGTGCCAGCAGGGCCGGGACTAGCGAACAGACCCAGTACTTC. This encodes CASRAGTSEQTQYF.

The chain recombines TRBV7-3 with TRBJ2-1, with TRBD2 matching over 10 bases. Trimming cost V 5 bases and J 6 bases; bases outside gene matches: 10. The CDR3 contains 16 residues. Germline V CDR1 and CDR2: SGHTA, FQGTGA. The CDR3 loop reads CASSPTGLAGANEQFF. DNA for the CDR3: TGTGCCAGCAGCCCGACCGGCCTAGCGGGAGCCAATGAGCAGTTCTTC.

This chain links TRBV18 with TRBJ2-1; 7 nucleotides align to TRBD2. The CDR3 length is 16 residues. Germline CDR1 and CDR2: KGHSH and LQKENI. V shed 2 bases and J 8 bases; nucleotides not matched to a gene: 12. CDR3 bases: TGTGCCAGCTCACCAGTTGTGGCGGGAGAGTGGTATGAGCAGTTCTTC. It encodes CASSPVVAGEWYEQFF.

The rearrangement uses TRBV4-1 and TRBJ1-5; 7 bases line up with TRBD1. CDR1 is MGHRA and CDR2 is YSYEKL in the germline V gene. This CDR3 has 18 residues. J gave up 2 bases and V 0 bases, and 10 bases lay outside the gene matches. CDR3 DNA: TGCGCCAGCAGCCAAGAACAGGGGCCAGGATTAGGCAATCAGCCCCAGCATTTT. Translated: CASSQEQGPGLGNQPQHF.